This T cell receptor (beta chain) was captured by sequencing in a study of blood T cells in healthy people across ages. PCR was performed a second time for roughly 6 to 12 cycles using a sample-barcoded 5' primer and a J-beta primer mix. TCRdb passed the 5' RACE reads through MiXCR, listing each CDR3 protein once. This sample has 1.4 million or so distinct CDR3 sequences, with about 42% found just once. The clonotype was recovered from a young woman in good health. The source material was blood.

The CDR3 region has the DNA TGTGCCAGCGGGGGGGGAATCACCGGGGAGCTGTTTTTT. Translation: CASGGGITGELFF. V is TRBV12-3 or TRBV12-4 and J is TRBJ2-2, with 7 bases aligning to TRBD2. The CDR3 covers 13 residues. V lost 8 bases and J lost 4; bases outside the gene matches: 4.